A single sample gave rise to the 26 T cell receptor beta chains below, sequenced in a study of CXCR3-negative and CXCR3-positive naive CD8 T cells. General study findings and limits: CXCR3-expressing naive cells carried TRB CDR3s more hydrophobic than those of CXCR3-negative naive cells.

All TRB cDNA libraries came from 5' RACE performed with UMI labels. TCRdb reprocessed the 5' RACE reads and keeps a single row for each CDR3 protein, giving no DNA. The repertoire table contains around 60,000 distinct CDR3 sequences. These receptors have no known antigen. Specimen: naive CXCR3+ CD8+ T cells from blood. Subset in this sample: CD45RO-CCR7+CD27+CD95- naive CD8+ T cells expressing CXCR3 (TNR3+). These receptor sequences come from a human donor in good health. Some clones in this sample may be carry-over from other donors' samples.

V and J are TRBV13 and TRBJ2-1; TCRdb picks TRBD2, but there is no DNA to check that call. Looked up from germline, CDR1 is PRHDT and CDR2 is FYEKMQ (reference sequence). There are 15 residues in the CDR3. CDR3: CASSSSGGGYNEQFF.

CDR3 protein: CASSQVRASTYEQYF. The chain combines TRBV4-3 with TRBJ2-7. CDR3 size: 15 residues. CDR1 is LGHNA and CDR2 is YSLEER in the germline V gene.

The chain uses TRBV29-1 and TRBJ2-1; the TCRdb call, TRBD1, lacks DNA for checking. The CDR3 length is 13 residues. Germline CDR1 is SQVTM and CDR2 is ANQGSEA. The CDR3 loop reads CSPTVVSTNEQFF.

V and J are TRBV28 and TRBJ2-7. CDR1 and CDR2 (germline): MDHEN, SYDVKM. The CDR3 sequence is 15 residues long. The CDR3 loop reads CASSLRSRNSYEQYF.

The chain carries TRBV6-6 and TRBJ1-5. The CDR3 sequence is 14 residues long. Germline CDR1 is MNHNY and CDR2 is SVGAGI (reference sequence). CDR3 loop: CASSYTNSNQPQHF.

This CDR3 is CASSFTGGTEAFF. This chain connects TRBV5-1 to TRBJ1-1; TCRdb selects TRBD1, and the lack of DNA leaves this call unchecked. The CDR3 covers 13 residues. The germline V gene encodes CDR1 SGHRS and CDR2 YFSETQ.

The rearrangement joins TRBV28 to TRBJ2-5; TCRdb lists TRBD2, though no DNA is available to test this call. This CDR3 spans 16 amino acids. The germline CDR1 and CDR2 sequences are MDHEN and SYDVKM. Here the CDR3 reads CASSSTTAGVGETQYF. The full variable domain, rest sourced from reference TRBV28 and TRBJ2-5, is DVKVTQSSRYLVKRTGEKVFLECVQDMDHENMFWYRQDPGLGLRLIYFSYDVKMKEKGDIPEGYSVSREKKERFSLILESASTNQTSMYLCASSSTTAGVGETQYFGPGTRLLVL.

The chain employs TRBV4-1 and TRBJ1-2; the D gene TCRdb calls, TRBD1, cannot be checked with no DNA. CDR1 is MGHRA, CDR2 YSYEKL, per germline. The CDR3 covers 15 residues. The CDR3 reads CASSQVGTGGDGYTF.

V gene TRBV12-3 or TRBV12-4 combines with J gene TRBJ2-5; lacking DNA, the TRBD2 call made by TCRdb goes unchecked. The CDR3 sequence is 12 residues long. The CDR3 reads CASSPEGEDQYF.

The chain couples TRBV28 to TRBJ2-5; checking the TCRdb D call of TRBD1 is not possible without DNA. CDR1 is MDHEN, CDR2 SYDVKM, per germline. This CDR3 is built from 15 residues. The CDR3 loop reads CASRYTRVPGETQYF. The variable domain in full, with the rest retrieved from reference TRBV28 and TRBJ2-5, is DVKVTQSSRYLVKRTGEKVFLECVQDMDHENMFWYRQDPGLGLRLIYFSYDVKMKEKGDIPEGYSVSREKKERFSLILESASTNQTSMYLCASRYTRVPGETQYFGPGTRLLVL.

CDR3 sequence reads: CASSLGQGSGANVLTF. The rearrangement uses TRBV5-6 and TRBJ2-6. The length of the CDR3 is 16 residues. Germline V gene lookup returns CDR1 SGHDT and CDR2 YYEEEE.

This sequence joins TRBV3-1 and TRBJ2-3; absent DNA, TCRdb's TRBD2 call cannot be checked. The CDR3 has 20 residues. The V gene's germline CDR1 is LGHDT and CDR2 YNNKEL (reference sequence). The CDR3 protein is CASSQYPLGSGGAGTDTQYF.

V usage is TRBV9 and J usage is TRBJ2-7. The germline gives CDR1 SGDLS, CDR2 YYNGEE. The CDR3 runs 13 residues. The CDR3 sequence: CASSLTGAYEQYF.

The chain combines TRBV29-1 with TRBJ2-2. Looked up from germline, CDR1 is SQVTM and CDR2 is ANQGSEA. The CDR3 extends over 14 amino acids. CDR3 sequence: CSVVRTINNGELFF.

The genes are TRBV6-2 or TRBV6-3 and TRBJ2-1; no DNA is available, so the TRBD2 call from TCRdb remains unchecked. CDR1 is MNHEY, CDR2 SVGEGT, per germline. The CDR3 is 14 residues long. The CDR3 spells CASSSGGAFNEQFF.

This chain's CDR3 is CASSYGRNYEQYF. The chain employs TRBV27 and TRBJ2-7. Germline lookup yields CDR1 MNHEY and CDR2 SMNVEV (reference sequence). This CDR3 spans 13 amino acids.

The chain links TRBV7-6 to TRBJ2-7. Germline V CDR1 and CDR2: SGHVS, FNYEAQ. The CDR3 contains 13 residues. CDR3 in amino acids: CASSLRGSYEQYF.

V is TRBV7-9 and J is TRBJ2-2; TCRdb selects TRBD1, and the lack of DNA leaves this call unchecked. This CDR3 comprises 14 residues. Germline V CDR1 and CDR2: SEHNR, FQNEAQ (reference sequence). The CDR3 region is CASRPGASAGELFF.

This sequence joins TRBV20-1 and TRBJ1-6. The germline V gene has CDR1 DFQATT and CDR2 SNEGSKA (reference sequence). The CDR3 has 12 residues. CDR3 amino acids: CSAPRNNSPLHF.

The chain's CDR3 is CASSQDRTMNTEAFF. The chain carries TRBV4-3 and TRBJ1-1; no DNA is available, so the TRBD1 call from TCRdb remains unchecked. The CDR3 has 15 amino acids. From germline, CDR1 is LGHNA and CDR2 YSLEER.

The rearrangement joins TRBV28 to TRBJ2-6. The CDR3 spans 14 residues. CDR1 is MDHEN and CDR2 is SYDVKM in the germline V gene. CDR3 amino acids: CASSRVSGANVLTF.

The V gene is TRBV29-1, the J gene TRBJ1-1. The CDR3 sequence is 15 residues long. Germline V gives CDR1 SQVTM, CDR2 ANQGSEA. The CDR3 sequence is CSVVRTVHLWTEAFF. Full variable domain (rest looked up from reference TRBV29-1 and TRBJ1-1): SAVISQKPSRDICQRGTSLTIQCQVDSQVTMMFWYRQQPGQSLTLIATANQGSEATYESGFVIDKFPISRPNLTFSTLTVSNMSPEDSSIYLCSVVRTVHLWTEAFFGQGTRLTVV.

V is TRBV7-9 and J is TRBJ2-3; TCRdb reports TRBD2, a call that lacks DNA to check it against. The germline CDR1 and CDR2 sequences are SEHNR and FQNEAQ (reference sequence). The CDR3 consists of 15 residues. CDR3 region: CASSWTREGTDTQYF.

The chain carries TRBV7-9 and TRBJ2-3; as DNA is missing, the TRBD1 call by TCRdb cannot be tested. The CDR3 spans 15 residues. CDR1 SEHNR and CDR2 FQNEAQ come from the germline V gene (reference sequence). The CDR3 spells CASTTLRDGADTQYF.

CDR3 protein: CASHPPTGWGNTEAFF. This chain joins TRBV27 and TRBJ1-1; TCRdb names TRBD1, which stays unverified in the absence of DNA. Germline assignment: CDR1 MNHEY and CDR2 SMNVEV (reference sequence). CDR3 length equals 16 residues.

The chain uses TRBV11-2 and TRBJ1-2. Germline V gene data show CDR1 as SGHAT and CDR2 as FQNNGV. The CDR3 extends over 16 amino acids. Here the CDR3 reads CASSLAGGDANYGYTF. Complete variable domain (other parts from reference TRBV11-2 and TRBJ1-2): EAGVAQSPRYKIIEKRQSVAFWCNPISGHATLYWYQQILGQGPKLLIQFQNNGVVDDSQLPKDRFSAERLKGVDSTLKIQPAKLEDSAVYLCASSLAGGDANYGYTFGSGTRLTVV.